This is a list of T cell receptor beta chains from one sample in a study of T cells after yellow fever vaccination. TCRdb re-called the 5' RACE reads through MiXCR, storing one row per CDR3 protein. In the table there are a few hundred thousand distinct CDR3 sequences, roughly 6.8% of which are singletons. Sequences were derived from PBMCs, sampled about 49 days after the first yellow fever vaccination. The receptors were gathered from a young man who received the YFV17D yellow fever vaccine. CDR3s include the opening cysteine and the closing phenylalanine or tryptophan. A D gene is named only where the DNA matches it firmly. Only some rows state a clone size, as once, few, many or a class for expanded clones.

CDR3nt: TGTGCCAGCAGTTATGAGGGGGCGCTGGGGACTGAAGCTTTCTTT; CDR3aa: CASSYEGALGTEAFF; d_gene: TRBD1; abundance: .; j_gene: TRBJ1-1; v_gene: TRBV6-5
CDR3nt: TGTGCCAGCAGCAGCGACAGCTTTACTAGCACAGATACGCAGTATTTT; CDR3aa: CASSSDSFTSTDTQYF; d_gene: .; abundance: .; j_gene: TRBJ2-3; v_gene: TRBV28
CDR3nt: TGTGCCAGCAGTTCGGCCGGGGAAGGAACCGGGGAGCTGTTTTTT; CDR3aa: CASSSAGEGTGELFF; d_gene: .; abundance: many; j_gene: TRBJ2-2; v_gene: TRBV27
CDR3nt: TGTGCCACCAGCAGAGCGAGGACAGAGTATGGCTACACCTTC; CDR3aa: CATSRARTEYGYTF; d_gene: .; abundance: many; j_gene: TRBJ1-2; v_gene: TRBV15
CDR3nt: TGCGCCAGCAGCCGTGACCCCACGGATACGCAGTATTTT; CDR3aa: CASSRDPTDTQYF; d_gene: .; abundance: many; j_gene: TRBJ2-3; v_gene: TRBV5-1
CDR3nt: TGTGCCAGCAGTAACACGGGCAGGGACGCTTTCTTT; CDR3aa: CASSNTGRDAFF; d_gene: .; abundance: few; j_gene: TRBJ1-1; v_gene: TRBV12-3/TRBV12-4
CDR3nt: TGTGCCAGCAGTCTAGGAAGGGGGCGGGGGACTAATGAAAAACTGTTTTTT; CDR3aa: CASSLGRGRGTNEKLFF; d_gene: TRBD1; abundance: .; j_gene: TRBJ1-4; v_gene: TRBV12-3/TRBV12-4
CDR3nt: TGTGCCAGCAGACTAGCGGGGGGGGCCGGGGAGCTGTTTTTT; CDR3aa: CASRLAGGAGELFF; d_gene: TRBD2; abundance: .; j_gene: TRBJ2-2; v_gene: TRBV7-8
CDR3nt: TGTGCCACCCGGACTAGCGGGGGGGTTAACAATGAGCAGTTCTTC; CDR3aa: CATRTSGGVNNEQFF; d_gene: TRBD2; abundance: .; j_gene: TRBJ2-1; v_gene: TRBV19
CDR3nt: TGTGCCAGCAGCGTAGGGGCAGGGGGCGGAGAGACCCAGTACTTC; CDR3aa: CASSVGAGGGETQYF; d_gene: TRBD1; abundance: few; j_gene: TRBJ2-5; v_gene: TRBV9
CDR3nt: TGCAGCGTAGTGACAGGGGGCTATCAGCCCCAGCATTTT; CDR3aa: CSVVTGGYQPQHF; d_gene: TRBD1; abundance: many; j_gene: TRBJ1-5; v_gene: TRBV29-1
CDR3nt: TGCGCCAGCAGCCTCAGACCGGGGAGCTTCGCAGATACGCAGTATTTT; CDR3aa: CASSLRPGSFADTQYF; d_gene: .; abundance: few; j_gene: TRBJ2-3; v_gene: TRBV4-1
CDR3nt: TGTGCCAGCAGCGACACAGGGGGGGTTATGAATACGCAGTATTTT; CDR3aa: CASSDTGGVMNTQYF; d_gene: .; abundance: few; j_gene: TRBJ2-3; v_gene: TRBV9
CDR3nt: TGTGCCAGCAGCCGACCGGGACTCCTCAATGAGCAGTTCTTC; CDR3aa: CASSRPGLLNEQFF; d_gene: .; abundance: .; j_gene: TRBJ2-1; v_gene: TRBV5-8
CDR3nt: TGTGCCAGCAGTGAGTCGTTCGAGCAGTACTTC; CDR3aa: CASSESFEQYF; d_gene: .; abundance: few; j_gene: TRBJ2-7; v_gene: TRBV2
CDR3nt: TGCGCCAGCAGCCTATCTTCAGGGGCGAGTTCCGGGGAGCTGTTTTTT; CDR3aa: CASSLSSGASSGELFF; d_gene: .; abundance: many; j_gene: TRBJ2-2; v_gene: TRBV4-3
CDR3nt: TGTGCCAGCAGTCGTTCCGGGGATCAGCCCCAGCATTTT; CDR3aa: CASSRSGDQPQHF; d_gene: .; abundance: few; j_gene: TRBJ1-5; v_gene: TRBV6-1
CDR3nt: TGCGCCAGCAACACTGGGAACTCCTACAATGAGCAGTTCTTC; CDR3aa: CASNTGNSYNEQFF; d_gene: .; abundance: few; j_gene: TRBJ2-1; v_gene: TRBV5-1
CDR3nt: TGTGCCAGCAGCCGCAGCGGGGGTGGCACAGATACGCAGTATTTT; CDR3aa: CASSRSGGGTDTQYF; d_gene: TRBD2; abundance: many; j_gene: TRBJ2-3; v_gene: TRBV7-2
CDR3nt: TGTGCCTGGAGTACCAGGGGGAGTCAGCCCCAGCATTTT; CDR3aa: CAWSTRGSQPQHF; d_gene: TRBD1; abundance: .; j_gene: TRBJ1-5; v_gene: TRBV30
CDR3nt: TGTGCCAGCAGCGCCGGACCGGGTCAGCCCCAGCATTTT; CDR3aa: CASSAGPGQPQHF; d_gene: .; abundance: .; j_gene: TRBJ1-5; v_gene: TRBV9
CDR3nt: TGTGCCAGCAGCATAGGACTAGCGGGGGCGGAAGAGACCCAGTACTTC; CDR3aa: CASSIGLAGAEETQYF; d_gene: TRBD2; abundance: few; j_gene: TRBJ2-5; v_gene: TRBV7-7
CDR3nt: TGTGCCAGCAGTCCCCGTAGGGGGGGCCGGAATCAGCCCCAGCATTTT; CDR3aa: CASSPRRGGRNQPQHF; d_gene: .; abundance: few; j_gene: TRBJ1-5; v_gene: TRBV28
CDR3nt: TGTGCCAGCAGCCCCAACAGGGCTGAATACGAGCAGTACTTC; CDR3aa: CASSPNRAEYEQYF; d_gene: .; abundance: .; j_gene: TRBJ2-7; v_gene: TRBV7-8
CDR3nt: TGTGCCAGCAGCCGTCCGGAGGGCCAAGAGACCCAGTACTTC; CDR3aa: CASSRPEGQETQYF; d_gene: .; abundance: .; j_gene: TRBJ2-5; v_gene: TRBV5-4
CDR3nt: TGTGCCAGCAGCGTAGAGCGGGGGGGCCTTGAGCAGTTCTTC; CDR3aa: CASSVERGGLEQFF; d_gene: TRBD2; abundance: many; j_gene: TRBJ2-1; v_gene: TRBV9
CDR3nt: TGTGCCAGCAGCCCAACCTCAGGGGAGTCCGAGCAGTACTTC; CDR3aa: CASSPTSGESEQYF; d_gene: .; abundance: few; j_gene: TRBJ2-7; v_gene: TRBV3-1
CDR3nt: TGCAGTGCTAGAGATAACGGCGGGGCCTCCTACGAGCAGTACTTC; CDR3aa: CSARDNGGASYEQYF; d_gene: .; abundance: few; j_gene: TRBJ2-7; v_gene: TRBV20-1
CDR3nt: TGTGCCAGCAGTTACAATGTCAGGAACTATGGCTACACCTTC; CDR3aa: CASSYNVRNYGYTF; d_gene: .; abundance: few; j_gene: TRBJ1-2; v_gene: TRBV6-5
CDR3nt: TGTGCCAGCAGCAAAGCCCCCTGGTGGGGGGAAGAGACCCAGTACTTC; CDR3aa: CASSKAPWWGEETQYF; d_gene: .; abundance: many; j_gene: TRBJ2-5; v_gene: TRBV21-1
CDR3nt: TGTGCCAGCAGTTACCATTCATCCGGGCCCGGGGCCAACGTCCTGACTTTC; CDR3aa: CASSYHSSGPGANVLTF; d_gene: .; abundance: .; j_gene: TRBJ2-6; v_gene: TRBV6-2/TRBV6-3
CDR3nt: TGTGCCAGCAGTCCTAGCGGGGGGCCTTCTATAGCCAAAAACATTCAGTACTTC; CDR3aa: CASSPSGGPSIAKNIQYF; d_gene: TRBD2; abundance: few; j_gene: TRBJ2-4; v_gene: TRBV5-6